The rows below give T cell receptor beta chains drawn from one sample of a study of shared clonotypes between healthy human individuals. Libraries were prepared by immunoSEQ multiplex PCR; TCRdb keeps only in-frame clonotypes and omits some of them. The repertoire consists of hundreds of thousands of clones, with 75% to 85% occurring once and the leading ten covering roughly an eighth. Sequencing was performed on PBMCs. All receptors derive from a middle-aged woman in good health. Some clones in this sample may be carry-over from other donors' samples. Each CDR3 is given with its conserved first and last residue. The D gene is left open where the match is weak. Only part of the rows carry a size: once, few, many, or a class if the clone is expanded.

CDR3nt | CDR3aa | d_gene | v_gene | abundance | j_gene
TGTGCCAGCAGTTTACGACGGGTCGAGCAGTACTTC | CASSLRRVEQYF | . | TRBV28 | . | TRBJ2-7
TGTGCCTGGAGCCGGGAAGCCGGGACTCCTAGCACAGATACGCAGTATTTT | CAWSREAGTPSTDTQYF | . | TRBV30 | . | TRBJ2-3
TGCAGTGCGGGAGACAGGGAGACCCAGTACTTC | CSAGDRETQYF | . | TRBV20-1 | . | TRBJ2-5
TGTGCCAGCAGCCGGACTAGCGGGGACCTCAATGAGCAGTTCTTC | CASSRTSGDLNEQFF | TRBD2 | TRBV7-9 | . | TRBJ2-1
TGTGCCAGTAGTATAGTGAGCGGAGGGACGGAAAAACTGTTTTTT | CASSIVSGGTEKLFF | . | TRBV19 | once | TRBJ1-4
TGTGCCAGCAGTTCAAGGGGGTTTGGAAACACCATATATTTT | CASSSRGFGNTIYF | . | TRBV6-5 | . | TRBJ1-3
TGTGCCAGTAGTATAGATCAACAGTCAAGGGGGGCTTTCTTT | CASSIDQQSRGAFF | . | TRBV19 | . | TRBJ1-1
TGTGCCAGCAGCTCCGGACTGGGACTAGCGGGAACGTTGCAGGAGACCCAGTACTTC | CASSSGLGLAGTLQETQYF | TRBD2 | TRBV11-1 | . | TRBJ2-5
TGTGCCAGCAGCCCACGGACCTACCAAGAGACCCAGTACTTC | CASSPRTYQETQYF | . | TRBV7-6 | . | TRBJ2-5
TGTGCCAGCAGCAAAGGCCCCGGGACAGGGGCCAACGAGCAGTACTTC | CASSKGPGTGANEQYF | . | TRBV21-1 | . | TRBJ2-7
TGTGCCAGCATCGACCAACCAGGGATCGATGAGCAGTTCTTC | CASIDQPGIDEQFF | . | TRBV7-2 | once | TRBJ2-1
TGTGCCAGCAGCGCCCCGGGACTGTCGAATGAGCAGTTCTTC | CASSAPGLSNEQFF | . | TRBV11-2 | . | TRBJ2-1
TGTGCCAGTAGTATCGGGGTCACCGGGGAGCTGTTTTTT | CASSIGVTGELFF | . | TRBV19 | . | TRBJ2-2
TGTGCCAGCATAGGGTTGTGGGGCGGGGATACGCAGTATTTT | CASIGLWGGDTQYF | . | TRBV28 | . | TRBJ2-3
TGTGCCAGCAGTTTATACCGATCCTATAGCGGGAGCGGATCCTACAATGAGCAGTTCTTC | CASSLYRSYSGSGSYNEQFF | TRBD2 | TRBV28 | . | TRBJ2-1
TGTGCCAGCAGTGATGCGGACAGGGACGACTACGAGCAGTACTTC | CASSDADRDDYEQYF | TRBD1 | TRBV25-1 | few | TRBJ2-7
TGTGCCAGCAGCCCATGGACAGGGCATGGCTACACCTTC | CASSPWTGHGYTF | TRBD1 | TRBV5-6 | . | TRBJ1-2
TGTGCCAGCAGCTTAGTCCTAGCGGGAGCCAATGAGCAGTTCTTC | CASSLVLAGANEQFF | TRBD2 | TRBV7-3 | . | TRBJ2-1
TGTGCCAGCAGTTTATTGGGTAGCGGGAGTTCCTACGAGCAGTACTTC | CASSLLGSGSSYEQYF | TRBD2 | TRBV28 | . | TRBJ2-7
TGTGCCAGCAGCCCCCTATTCGGGGGTGCCACTGAAGCTTTCTTT | CASSPLFGGATEAFF | . | TRBV11-2 | once | TRBJ1-1
TGTGCCAGCAGCAAAAGAGTGGGGACAGTGCTCTACGAGCAGTACTTC | CASSKRVGTVLYEQYF | TRBD1 | TRBV14 | . | TRBJ2-7
TGTGCCAGCAGCCCTGGGACAGGAAATGAAAAACTGTTTTTT | CASSPGTGNEKLFF | TRBD1 | TRBV5-4 | . | TRBJ1-4
TGTGCCAGCAGTCGCGGGGAGGCAGAGACCCAGTACTTC | CASSRGEAETQYF | . | TRBV28 | . | TRBJ2-5
TGCGCCAGCAGCCAAGCCGGAGCCAAATACAATGAGCAGTTCTTC | CASSQAGAKYNEQFF | . | TRBV4-1 | . | TRBJ2-1
TGTGCCAGCAGCTTAGACGGGGGCCCGGGGGATACGCAGTATTTT | CASSLDGGPGDTQYF | . | TRBV7-2 | . | TRBJ2-3
TGTGCCAGCAGCTTAGGGAGTTATCAGCCCCAGCATTTT | CASSLGSYQPQHF | . | TRBV7-6 | . | TRBJ1-5
TGTGCCAGCAGCTTAGAGTCGAACACTGAAGCTTTCTTT | CASSLESNTEAFF | . | TRBV7-2 | once | TRBJ1-1
TGTGCCAGCAGCTTAGGGACTAACCCAGGCTACGAGCAGTACTTC | CASSLGTNPGYEQYF | . | TRBV7-2 | . | TRBJ2-7
TGTGCCAGCTCATCACGGGGAGATACGCAGTATTTT | CASSSRGDTQYF | . | TRBV18 | . | TRBJ2-3
TGTGCCAGCTCACCACCGTCGGACAGATACGAGCAGTACTTC | CASSPPSDRYEQYF | . | TRBV18 | . | TRBJ2-7
TGTGCCAGCAGCTCAGGGCAGTACTATGGCTACACCTTC | CASSSGQYYGYTF | . | TRBV5-6 | . | TRBJ1-2
TGTGCCAGTAGTATAGACCCCGTCCTGGATGAGCAGTTCTTC | CASSIDPVLDEQFF | . | TRBV19 | . | TRBJ2-1